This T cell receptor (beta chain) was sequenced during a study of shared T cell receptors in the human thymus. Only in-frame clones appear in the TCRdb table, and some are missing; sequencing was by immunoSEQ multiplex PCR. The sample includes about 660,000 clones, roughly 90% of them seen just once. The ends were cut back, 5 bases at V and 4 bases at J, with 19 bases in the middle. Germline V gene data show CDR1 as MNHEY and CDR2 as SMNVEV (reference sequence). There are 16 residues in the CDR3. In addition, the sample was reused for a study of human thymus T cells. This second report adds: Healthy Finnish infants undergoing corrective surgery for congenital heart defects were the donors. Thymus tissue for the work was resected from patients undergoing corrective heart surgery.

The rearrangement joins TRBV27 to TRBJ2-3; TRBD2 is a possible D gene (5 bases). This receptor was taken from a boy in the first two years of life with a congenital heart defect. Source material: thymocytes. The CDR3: CASSRTYLGGSDTQYF. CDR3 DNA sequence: TGTGCCAGCAGTCGTACGTATCTTGGAGGCTCAGATACGCAGTATTTT.